The rows below give T cell receptor beta chains drawn from one sample of a study of shared clonotypes between healthy human individuals. Generated by immunoSEQ multiplex PCR, the TCRdb table keeps only in-frame clones and is missing some. The sample shows around 1 million clones, 76% of them seen only once. Sequencing was carried out using memory CD4+ T cells sorted from blood. Receptors were obtained from a man younger than 35 in good health. Each CDR3 is given with its conserved first and last residue. The order of the fields is V gene, CDR3 protein.

TRBV19	CASNGGDRSSYNSPLHF
TRBV10-3	CAISDPVRVQYF
TRBV30	CAWGDSYEQYF
TRBV7-3	CASSLTGVNEQFF
TRBV6-1	CASSEAVRTPSWNIQYF
TRBV25-1	CASRGSSGSYNSPLHF
TRBV4-1	CASSQPFTVYPNEKLFF
TRBV11-1	CASSLVSALGNTIYF
TRBV5-1	CASSLAAGARGETQYF
TRBV7-7	CASSFGTQETQYF
TRBV2	CASSGQWGTEAFF
TRBV19	CASSAVPGYEQYF
TRBV9	CASSFAPDQYQETQYF
TRBV30	CAWSVEGKTDTQYF
TRBV4-2	CASSQDRGARYGYTF
TRBV5-1	CASSQWPYEQYF
TRBV4-3	CASSQPQRTTPSTDTQYF
TRBV5-1	CASSLEGSWNTEAFF
TRBV19	CASKIQGVYGYTF
TRBV5-8	CASSAGEWANVLTF
TRBV6-5	CASSYSLANYEQYF
TRBV5-1	CASSPTGGDETQYF
TRBV5-1	CASSTVGAYEQYF
TRBV25-1	CASSAYRGETSPLHF
TRBV30	CAWGEGSPLHF
TRBV9	CASSPTGGLNQPQHF
TRBV10-1	CASRAGASSYNEQFF
TRBV4-3	CASSQDPQKNTEAFF
TRBV5-6	CASSRGVGQPQHF
TRBV6-1	CASSGQTGTAGNTIYF
TRBV10-3	CAIRGQDNQPQHF
TRBV27	CASSRRTADNEQFF
TRBV5-6	CASSRGAASKSLAEAFF
TRBV28	CASSLVSNYGYTF
TRBV11-1	CASSQVDRSGNTIYF
TRBV5-1	CASTHTAGWEETQYF
TRBV11-1	CASSSRSGTFQETQYF
TRBV6-1	CASSGSTTGNTEAFF
TRBV7-2	CASSSRTGGYEKLFF
TRBV18	CASSRPNRGKSTDTQYF
TRBV10-3	CAISGGGGYNSPLHF
TRBV7-2	CASSFQGSYNEQFF
TRBV5-6	CASRRGQGNGYTF
TRBV9	CASSPRTGVSYNEQFF
TRBV5-1	CASSLGRLNTEAFF
TRBV6-5	CASSWARAAAYEQYF
TRBV11-2	CASSLGRDTQYF
TRBV7-2	CASSLNNGVGETQYF
TRBV11-2	CASSPQETEEQYF
TRBV5-4	CASSRDRGGANEQFF
TRBV19	CASSPRVSGYTIYF
TRBV5-1	CASSLGQGGSGNTIYF
TRBV9	CASSVVSGGYSPLHF
TRBV5-1	CASRLEENTEAFF
TRBV6-1	CASRPHGGYGYTF
TRBV19	CASSSTGRETQYF
TRBV28	CASSFRRSGANVLTF
TRBV6-5	CASSYSIIGTGETQYF
TRBV5-6	CASSFYYTGELFF
TRBV5-1	CASSTGGLAASNEQFF